This TCR beta chain was sequenced for a study of shared clonotypes between healthy human individuals. Study in general: Each donor's CD8 memory used one plate, CD8 naive two, each CD4 subset three.

This CDR3 spans 12 amino acids. The germline V and J ends were trimmed by 6 bases and 2 bases, with 8 bases remaining between them. Germline V gene sequence: CDR1 MDHEN, CDR2 SYDVKM. The assay was immunoSEQ multiplex PCR, and TCRdb's table has in-frame clones only and misses some. Seen here are 1.4 million or so clones, approximately 98.5% observed once, and the top ten hold 0.36%. The source material was naive CD4+ T cells sorted from blood. Subset given: CD45RA+ positively selected. This chain uses TRBV28 with TRBJ2-7, with D possibly being TRBD1 (5 bases). The sequence was collected from a man under 40 in good health. Written as DNA, the CDR3 is TGTGCCAGCAGACAGGACCCCTACGAGCAGTACTTC. This encodes CASRQDPYEQYF.